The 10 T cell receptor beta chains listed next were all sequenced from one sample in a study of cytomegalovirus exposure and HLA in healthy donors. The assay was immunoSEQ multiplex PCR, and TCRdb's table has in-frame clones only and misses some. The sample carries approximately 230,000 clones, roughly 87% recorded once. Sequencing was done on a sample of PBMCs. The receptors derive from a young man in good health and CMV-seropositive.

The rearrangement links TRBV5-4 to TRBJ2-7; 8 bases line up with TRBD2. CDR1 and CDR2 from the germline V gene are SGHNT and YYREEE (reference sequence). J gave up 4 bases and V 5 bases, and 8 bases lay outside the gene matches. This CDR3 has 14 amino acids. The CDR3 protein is CASRESGSGYEQYF. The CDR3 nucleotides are TGTGCCAGCAGGGAGAGCGGGAGTGGGTACGAGCAGTACTTC.

CDR3 DNA: TGTGCCAGCAGCTTCGCCGGGACACACCAAGAGACCCAGTACTTC. This translates into CASSFAGTHQETQYF. V and J are TRBV7-2 and TRBJ2-5; TRBD1 might be the D (6 bases). V lost 3 bases and J lost 0, with 11 bases in between. Germline CDR1 is SGHTA and CDR2 is FQGNSA. This CDR3 region has 15 residues.

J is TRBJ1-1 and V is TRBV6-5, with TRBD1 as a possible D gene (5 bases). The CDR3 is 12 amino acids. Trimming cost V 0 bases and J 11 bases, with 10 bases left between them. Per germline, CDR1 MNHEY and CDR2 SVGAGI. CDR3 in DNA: TGTGCCAGCAGTTACTCGCGGGGGGACGCTTTCTTT. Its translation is CASSYSRGDAFF.

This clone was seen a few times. CDR3 loop: CAWSRPGGVKTQYF. The CDR3 coding sequence is TGTGCCTGGAGTCGCCCCGGAGGTGTCAAGACCCAGTACTTC. The chain has TRBV30 and TRBJ2-5, with D possibly being TRBD2 (5 bases). Trimming pared 2 bases from V and 6 bases from J, leaving 16 bases between. CDR3 length: 14 amino acids. Germline V gene data show CDR1 as GTSNPN and CDR2 as SVGIG (reference sequence).

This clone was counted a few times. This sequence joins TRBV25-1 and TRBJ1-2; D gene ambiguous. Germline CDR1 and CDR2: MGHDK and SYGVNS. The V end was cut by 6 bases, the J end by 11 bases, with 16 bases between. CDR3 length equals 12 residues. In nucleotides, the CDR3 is TGTGCCAGCAGGGGTGAGGGCCCTGGGTACACCTTC. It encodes CASRGEGPGYTF.

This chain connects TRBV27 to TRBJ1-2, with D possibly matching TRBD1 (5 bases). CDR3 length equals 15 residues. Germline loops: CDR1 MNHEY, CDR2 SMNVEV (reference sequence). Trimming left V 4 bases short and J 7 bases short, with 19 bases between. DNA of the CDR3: TGTGCCAGCAGTTCCCGACGGGCTACTAGGGGTGGCTACACCTTC. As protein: CASSSRRATRGGYTF.

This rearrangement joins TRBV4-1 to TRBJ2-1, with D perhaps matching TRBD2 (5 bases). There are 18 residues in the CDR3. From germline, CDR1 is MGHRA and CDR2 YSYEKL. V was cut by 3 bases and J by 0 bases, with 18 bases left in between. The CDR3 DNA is TGCGCCAGCAGCCATTCGTACTCCGGGGAAAGCTCCTACAATGAGCAGTTCTTC. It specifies CASSHSYSGESSYNEQFF.

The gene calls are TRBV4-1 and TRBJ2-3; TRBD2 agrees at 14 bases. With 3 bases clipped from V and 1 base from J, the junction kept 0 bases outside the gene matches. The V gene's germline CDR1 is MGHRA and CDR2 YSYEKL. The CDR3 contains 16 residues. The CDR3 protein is CASSQGLAGGTDTQYF. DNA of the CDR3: TGCGCCAGCAGCCAGGGACTAGCGGGGGGCACAGATACGCAGTATTTT.

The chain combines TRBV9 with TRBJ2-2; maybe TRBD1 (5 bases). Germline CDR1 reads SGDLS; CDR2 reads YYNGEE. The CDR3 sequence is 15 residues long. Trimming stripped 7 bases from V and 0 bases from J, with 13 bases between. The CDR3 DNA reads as TGTGCCAGCGGTAGGACAAATACGAACACCGGGGAGCTGTTTTTT. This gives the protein CASGRTNTNTGELFF.

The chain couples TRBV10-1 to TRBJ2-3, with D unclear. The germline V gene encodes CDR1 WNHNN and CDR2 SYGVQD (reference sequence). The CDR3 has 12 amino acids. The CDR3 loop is CEPELHTDTQYF. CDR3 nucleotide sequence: TGCGAACCCGAACTCCACACAGATACGCAGTATTTT.